The next 10 T cell receptor beta chains were all read from a single sample in a study of molecular identifiers for immune sequencing clone quantification. TCRdb used MiXCR to reprocess the PCR reads, holding one entry per CDR3 protein. The data hold approximately 320,000 distinct CDR3 sequences, with roughly 24% observed a single time. The material sequenced was naive CD8+ T cells from blood, with Jurkat cell RNA spiked in. Noted subset: FACS-sorted CD8+CD4-CCR7+CD45RA+ naive T cells. All receptors derive from a human donor in good health. Some libraries in this study had Jurkat cell RNA spiked in.

The chain links TRBV7-8 to TRBJ2-7, with 10 bases matching TRBD1. V shed 1 base and J 3 bases; nucleotides not matched to a gene: 3. This CDR3 is 15 amino acids long. Germline V gives CDR1 SGHVS, CDR2 FQNEAQ. CDR3 coding DNA: TGTGCCAGCAGCTTAGAGGGACAGGGGAGCTACGAGCAGTACTTC. Translated, it gives CASSLEGQGSYEQYF.

The genes are TRBV7-9 and TRBJ2-5; the D gene could be TRBD1 or TRBD2 (6 bases each). Germline-derived CDR1 and CDR2 are SEHNR and FQNEAQ (reference sequence). V was cut by 1 base and J by 9 bases, with 18 bases left in between. CDR3 length: 15 amino acids. CDR3 residues: CASSLGPRSGAPQYF. CDR3 DNA: TGTGCCAGCAGCTTAGGTCCCCGCTCGGGGGCGCCCCAGTACTTC.

Regarding this clonotype: A much larger clone is a single base away; this may be a read error. The chain carries TRBV12-3 or TRBV12-4 and TRBJ1-5; no definite D call. This CDR3 spans 14 amino acids. V shed 10 bases and J shed 5 bases, with 18 bases lying between them. The DNA for the CDR3 is TGTGCCACCACCGGGGATGACGCGGATCAGCCCCAGCATTTT. It specifies CATTGDDADQPQHF.

The rearrangement links TRBV20-1 to TRBJ2-7; D is undetermined. This CDR3 has 15 amino acids. Looked up from germline, CDR1 is DFQATT and CDR2 is SNEGSKA (reference sequence). Trimming stripped 0 bases from V and 0 bases from J, with 12 bases between. Here the CDR3 reads CSARDRNHSSYEQYF. The CDR3 DNA is TGCAGTGCTAGAGATCGAAACCACAGCTCCTACGAGCAGTACTTC.

The J gene is TRBJ2-2, the V gene TRBV20-1; D is perhaps TRBD2 (7 bases). CDR1 and CDR2 from the germline V gene are DFQATT and SNEGSKA (reference sequence). Trimming left V 0 bases short and J 1 base short, with 12 bases between. This CDR3 has 16 residues. CDR3 in DNA: TGCAGTGCTAGAGATTGGGGGGGCGTGAACACCGGGGAGCTGTTTTTT. Protein product: CSARDWGGVNTGELFF.

This clonotype was picked up a small number of times. Just one base apart from a much larger clone, this may be a read error. The CDR3 nucleotides are TGTGCCAGCAGCCTCGAGACAGAGTTCTCTGGAAACACCACATATTTT. Its protein is CASSLETEFSGNTTYF. The chain is built from TRBV5-6 and TRBJ1-3, with D maybe TRBD1 (5 bases). The CDR3 is made up of 16 amino acids. Germline CDR1 SGHDT, CDR2 YYEEEE.

This clonotype came up a few times. The chain carries TRBV28 and TRBJ2-3, with D possibly being TRBD1 (6 bases). V gave up 10 bases and J gave up 0 bases, with 17 bases separating them. Germline assignment: CDR1 MDHEN and CDR2 SYDVKM. CDR3 length: 15 residues. This CDR3 is CATVPGHLSTDTQYF. The DNA of the CDR3 is TGTGCCACAGTACCGGGACATCTAAGCACAGATACGCAGTATTTT. The full variable domain, rest sourced from reference TRBV28 and TRBJ2-3, is DVKVTQSSRYLVKRTGEKVFLECVQDMDHENMFWYRQDPGLGLRLIYFSYDVKMKEKGDIPEGYSVSREKKERFSLILESASTNQTSMYLCATVPGHLSTDTQYFGPGTRLTVL.

Many counts were recorded for this clonotype. The chain employs TRBV2 and TRBJ2-3; a weak D match, TRBD2 (6 bases). The germline V gene has CDR1 SNHLY and CDR2 FYNNEI. CDR3 length: 15 amino acids. V was pared by 9 bases and J by 2 bases, with 18 bases between. CDR3 loop: CARSSAGPFTDTQYF. Here the CDR3 DNA reads TGTGCCAGGAGCTCCGCGGGGCCGTTCACAGATACGCAGTATTTT.

This clonotype was observed a few times. The V call is TRBV30, the J call TRBJ2-2; a possible D gene is TRBD2 (5 bases). The CDR3 runs 13 residues. Germline V gene data show CDR1 as GTSNPN and CDR2 as SVGIG (reference sequence). V lost 3 bases, J lost 1 base, and 6 bases lay in between. The CDR3 region is CAWSGVNTGELFF. The CDR3 DNA follows: TGTGCCTGGAGCGGGGTGAACACCGGGGAGCTGTTTTTT.

Worth noting for this clonotype: The germline gene is not matched at one end of the junction; a read error may be the cause. The chain recombines TRBV24-1 with TRBJ2-2; possible D gene TRBD2, 5 bases. CDR3 length: 13 residues. The germline CDR1 and CDR2 sequences are KGHDR and SFDVKD. CDR3 loop: CANSDTRTGELFF. The CDR3 nucleotides are TGTGCCAACAGTGACACTAGGACCGGGGAGCTGTTTTTT.